These 21 T cell receptor beta chains share one sample of origin, sequenced in a study of OX40 agonist ivuxolimab in advanced cancers. Sequencing used immunoSEQ multiplex PCR; TCRdb keeps in-frame clones, though not all of them. The data contain nearly 110,000 clones, approximately 90% of them seen just once; the ten biggest clones take up approximately 0.49%. Sample: CD4+ or CD8+ T cells sorted from blood, taken in a trial of the OX40 agonist ivuxolimab. The source of these receptors is an adult with an advanced solid tumor such as melanoma, head and neck, liver or kidney cancer.

V gene TRBV7-3 combines with J gene TRBJ1-1; D possibly corresponds to TRBD1 (6 bases). Trimming stripped 5 bases from V and 0 bases from J, with 10 bases between. CDR3 length equals 14 residues. Germline loops: CDR1 SGHTA, CDR2 FQGTGA. CDR3 in amino acids: CASSGQFLNTEAFF. In DNA form, the CDR3 reads TGTGCCAGCAGCGGACAGTTTCTGAACACTGAAGCTTTCTTT.

V usage is TRBV11-2 and J usage is TRBJ2-7, with 7 bases that match TRBD1. Germline CDR1 reads SGHAT; CDR2 reads FQNNGV. The CDR3 sequence is 15 residues long. V was clipped by 4 bases and J by 2 bases; unmatched bases: 8. The CDR3 bases are TGTGCCAGCAGCTCCCCAAGGGGGCCCCCCTACGAGCAGTACTTC. Amino acid sequence: CASSSPRGPPYEQYF.

The rearrangement joins TRBV5-4 to TRBJ2-5, with 7 nucleotides matching TRBD2. J lost 4 bases, V lost 3 bases, and 6 bases had no gene match. This CDR3 is 14 amino acids long. Germline CDR1 and CDR2: SGHNT and YYREEE (reference sequence). The CDR3 DNA reads as TGTGCCAGCAGCTCGGGACTAATGGGAGAGACCCAGTACTTC. Residues: CASSSGLMGETQYF.

The chain combines TRBV25-1 with TRBJ1-2; D is undetermined. Germline lookup yields CDR1 MGHDK and CDR2 SYGVNS. V was pared by 4 bases and J by 4 bases, with 13 bases between. CDR3 length equals 14 residues. The CDR3 DNA is TGTGCCAGCAGTGGGGGATCTAGTGTCTATGGCTACACCTTC. Protein product: CASSGGSSVYGYTF.

The rearrangement uses TRBV4-1 and TRBJ1-5; D unclear. V was shortened by 0 bases and J by 1 base, with 10 bases between the two germline ends. The germline CDR1 and CDR2 sequences are MGHRA and YSYEKL. CDR3 length equals 16 residues. The CDR3 here is CASSQETGSSNQPQHF. The CDR3 DNA sequence: TGCGCCAGCAGCCAAGAGACGGGGTCGAGCAATCAGCCCCAGCATTTT.

The chain combines TRBV11-2 with TRBJ2-7; D not certain. Between the trimmed V and J ends, which lost 5 bases and 11 bases, there was a span of 13 bases. The CDR3 sequence is 11 residues long. Germline V gene lookup returns CDR1 SGHAT and CDR2 FQNNGV. The DNA of the CDR3 is TGTGCCAGCAGCACGCCCGGGCGGAAGTACTTC. This codes for CASSTPGRKYF.

J is TRBJ2-7 and V is TRBV11-3; a weak D match, TRBD1 (5 bases). CDR1 is SGHNT and CDR2 is YENEEA in the germline V gene. The ends were cut back, 4 bases at V and 5 bases at J, with 12 bases in the middle. The CDR3 length is 13 residues. The CDR3 region is CASSYGAANEQYF. The CDR3 DNA reads as TGTGCCAGCAGCTATGGGGCCGCGAACGAGCAGTACTTC.

The chain combines TRBV18 with TRBJ1-2, with 8 bases fitting TRBD1. This CDR3 comprises 14 residues. Trimming cost V 3 bases and J 5 bases; bases outside gene matches: 5. Germline CDR1 and CDR2: KGHSH and LQKENI. The CDR3 DNA sequence: TGTGCCAGCTCACCGGGACAGGAGGGGTATGGCTACACCTTC. Protein product: CASSPGQEGYGYTF.

The V and J genes are TRBV10-3 and TRBJ1-2, with D perhaps TRBD1 (5 bases). The CDR3 is made up of 15 amino acids. V lost 2 bases to trimming and J lost 4 bases, with 14 bases between them. Germline CDR1 ENHRY, CDR2 SYGVKD. This CDR3 is CAISEPTREAYGYTF. CDR3 coding DNA: TGTGCCATCAGTGAGCCCACCAGGGAAGCCTATGGCTACACCTTC.

This clone was seen a few times. V usage is TRBV10-3 and J usage is TRBJ1-5; a weak D match, TRBD1 (5 bases). Per germline, CDR1 ENHRY and CDR2 SYGVKD. The V end was cut by 11 bases, the J end by 0 bases, with 11 bases between. The CDR3 totals 13 residues. The DNA of the CDR3 is TGTGCCTCGCAGGGTCTTAGCAATCAGCCCCAGCATTTT. Residues: CASQGLSNQPQHF.

The gene calls are TRBV14 and TRBJ1-1, with 9 bases that match TRBD1. The V and J ends lost 4 bases and 1 base, in that order; junction bases with no gene match: 7. The CDR3 covers 16 residues. CDR1 SGHDN and CDR2 FVKESK come from the germline V gene. CDR3 amino acids: CASSPTGGRQNTEAFF. The CDR3 DNA sequence: TGTGCCAGCAGCCCGACAGGGGGAAGACAGAACACTGAAGCTTTCTTT. Filled out from reference TRBV14 and TRBJ1-1, the complete variable domain reads EAGVTQFPSHSVIEKGQTVTLRCDPISGHDNLYWYRRVMGKEIKFLLHFVKESKQDESGMPNNRFLAERTGGTYSTLKVQPAELEDSGVYFCASSPTGGRQNTEAFFGQGTRLTVV.

The CDR3 DNA reads as TGTGCCATCCTTCCAGGGGCGGGGGCCAACGTCCTGACTTTC. Amino acids: CAILPGAGANVLTF. The chain links TRBV10-3 to TRBJ2-6; possible D gene TRBD1, 6 bases. Per the germline V gene, CDR1 is ENHRY and CDR2 is SYGVKD. The CDR3 covers 14 residues. Between the trimmed V and J ends, which lost 8 bases and 4 bases, there was a span of 12 bases.

The V gene is TRBV28, the J gene TRBJ1-2; 7 nucleotides agree with TRBD1. Germline values: CDR1 MDHEN, CDR2 SYDVKM. With V trimmed by 1 base and J by 4 bases, 15 bases remained unmatched. The CDR3 consists of 18 residues. Written as DNA, the CDR3 is TGTGCCAGCAGTTTATTCGGTTCGGCAGGGGGATCGACCTATGGCTACACCTTC. Its protein is CASSLFGSAGGSTYGYTF.

V and J are TRBV4-3 and TRBJ2-1; D not certain. This CDR3 region has 14 residues. CDR1 and CDR2 (germline): LGHNA, YSLEER. Between the trimmed V and J ends, which lost 1 base and 5 bases, there was a span of 9 bases. CDR3 nucleotides: TGCGCCAGCAGCCAAGGGAGACTCAACAATGAGCAGTTCTTC. As protein: CASSQGRLNNEQFF.

V and J are TRBV29-1 and TRBJ1-5; possible D gene TRBD1, 5 bases. The CDR3 is 16 amino acids. V was clipped by 4 bases and J by 1 base, with 17 bases between them. Germline CDR1 is SQVTM and CDR2 is ANQGSEA. CDR3 DNA sequence: TGCAGCGTTGGGGTCTCGGTATGGGGCAGCAATCAGCCCCAGCATTTT. This sequence encodes CSVGVSVWGSNQPQHF.

This clone was detected only a few times. The sample has other DNA sequences that encode this CDR3 too. CDR3: CASRPQGWDTEAFF. CDR3 nucleotides: TGTGCCAGCAGGCCCCAGGGATGGGACACTGAAGCTTTCTTT. The chain links TRBV6-4 to TRBJ1-1; a weak D match, TRBD1 (5 bases). V shed 6 bases and J shed 3 bases, with 14 bases lying between them. The V gene's germline CDR1 is MRHNA and CDR2 SNTAGT. This CDR3 has 14 residues.

V and J are TRBV7-9 and TRBJ2-7; 8 nucleotides agree with TRBD1. With V trimmed by 4 bases and J by 1 base, 6 bases remained unmatched. This CDR3 contains 15 residues. Germline V gene lookup returns CDR1 SEHNR and CDR2 FQNEAQ (reference sequence). The CDR3 spells CASSSRTGTSYEQYF. In DNA, the CDR3 is TGTGCCAGCAGCTCCCGGACAGGGACTTCCTACGAGCAGTACTTC.

The gene calls are TRBV2 and TRBJ1-2; D not certain. The CDR3 is 12 amino acids. Germline V lookup: CDR1 SNHLY, CDR2 FYNNEI. The V end was cut by 7 bases, the J end by 4 bases, with 10 bases between. In nucleotides, the CDR3 is TGTGCCAGCATGAGGTTGGCCTATGGCTACACCTTC. As protein: CASMRLAYGYTF. Full variable domain (outside the CDR3, taken from reference TRBV2 and TRBJ1-2): EPEVTQTPSHQVTQMGQEVILRCVPISNHLYFYWYRQILGQKVEFLVSFYNNEISEKSEIFDDQFSVERPDGSNFTLKIRSTKLEDSAMYFCASMRLAYGYTFGSGTRLTVV.

For this clone: One end of the junction does not line up with germline, which may come from a read error. V and J are TRBV5-6 and TRBJ2-3; 9 bases map to TRBD2. The CDR3 sequence is 16 residues long. In germline, CDR1 is SGHDT, CDR2 YYEEEE. As DNA, the CDR3 is TGTGCCAGCACCTTGAAGCGGGGGGCCCGTACAGATACGCAGTATTTT. Protein sequence: CASTLKRGARTDTQYF.

V is TRBV28 and J is TRBJ2-7, with 10 bases aligning to TRBD2. This CDR3 is built from 15 residues. CDR1 and CDR2 from the germline V gene are MDHEN and SYDVKM. Unmatched junction bases numbered 9, after V lost 7 bases and J lost 3 bases. CDR3 protein: CASTSSGGTYYEQYF. The CDR3 nucleotides read TGTGCCAGCACCAGTAGCGGGGGGACCTACTACGAGCAGTACTTC.

This clone was recorded a few times. The chain links TRBV19 to TRBJ1-5, with D unclear. Germline loops: CDR1 LNHDA, CDR2 SQIVND (reference sequence). This CDR3 region has 14 residues. V was clipped by 5 bases and J by 9 bases, with 17 bases between them. CDR3 sequence (DNA): TGTGCCAGTAGTTTCCGGGCCGCCGTGGGGCCCCAGCATTTT. It is translated as CASSFRAAVGPQHF.